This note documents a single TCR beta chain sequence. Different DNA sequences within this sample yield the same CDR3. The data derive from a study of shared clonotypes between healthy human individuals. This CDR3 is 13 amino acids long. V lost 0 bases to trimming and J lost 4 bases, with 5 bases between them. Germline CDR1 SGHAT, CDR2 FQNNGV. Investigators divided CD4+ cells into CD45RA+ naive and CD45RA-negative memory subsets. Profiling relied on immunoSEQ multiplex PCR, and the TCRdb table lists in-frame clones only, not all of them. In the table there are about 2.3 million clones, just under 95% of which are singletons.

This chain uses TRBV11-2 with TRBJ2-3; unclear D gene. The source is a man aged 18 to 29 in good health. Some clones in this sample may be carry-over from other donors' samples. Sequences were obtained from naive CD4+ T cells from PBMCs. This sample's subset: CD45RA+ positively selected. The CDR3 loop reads CASSLDLADTQYF. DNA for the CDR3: TGTGCCAGCAGCTTAGATTTAGCAGATACGCAGTATTTT.